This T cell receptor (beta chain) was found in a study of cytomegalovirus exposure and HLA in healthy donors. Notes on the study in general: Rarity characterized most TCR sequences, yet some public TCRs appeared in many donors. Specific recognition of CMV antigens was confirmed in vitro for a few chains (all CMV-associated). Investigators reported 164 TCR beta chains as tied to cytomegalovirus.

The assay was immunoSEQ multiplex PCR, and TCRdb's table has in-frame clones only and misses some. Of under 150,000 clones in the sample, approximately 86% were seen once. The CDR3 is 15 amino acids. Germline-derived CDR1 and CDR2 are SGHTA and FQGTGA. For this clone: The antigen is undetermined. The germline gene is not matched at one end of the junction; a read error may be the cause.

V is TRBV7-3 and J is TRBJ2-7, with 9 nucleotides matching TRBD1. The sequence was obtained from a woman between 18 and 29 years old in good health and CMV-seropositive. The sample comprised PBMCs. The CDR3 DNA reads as TGTGCCAGCAGCCTAACAGGGGGCCGTTTGGACGAGCAGTACTTC. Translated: CASSLTGGRLDEQYF.